These T cell receptor beta chains were read from a single sample in a study of T cells in Graves' hyperthyroidism and ophthalmopathy. TCRdb analysed the multiplex PCR reads with MiXCR anew, one entry per CDR3 protein. The sample carries fewer than 750,000 distinct CDR3 sequences, roughly 15% recorded once. The sample consisted of blood. These receptors all stem from a woman aged 45-59 years with Graves' ophthalmopathy. Both conserved end residues are part of each CDR3. The D gene is left open where the match is weak. Not every row has a clone size; where given, it reads once, few, many or a size class.

v_call	j_call	d_call	clone_size	cdr3_nt	cdr3_aa
TRBV27	TRBJ2-1	NA	once	TGTGCCAGCGGGAGATTAATCGATGAGCAGTTCTTC	CASGRLIDEQFF
TRBV28	TRBJ2-1	NA	many	TGTGCCAGCAGCCCACGGGTGCAGGGGGGGAATGAGCAGTTCTTC	CASSPRVQGGNEQFF
TRBV2	TRBJ2-1	NA	many	TGTGCCAGCGGATTGAGGGCGGGTCAGGTTGAGCAGTTCTTC	CASGLRAGQVEQFF
TRBV28	TRBJ1-5	NA	many	TGTGCCAGCAGTTTCGACGGCTATAGCAATCAGCCCCAGCATTTT	CASSFDGYSNQPQHF
TRBV11-2	TRBJ2-7	TRBD2	many	TGTGCCAGCAGCTTGGGACTAGCGGTCTACGAGCAGTACTTC	CASSLGLAVYEQYF
TRBV2	TRBJ2-7	NA	many	TGTGCCAGCGTGAAGGACAACTACGAGCAGTACTTC	CASVKDNYEQYF
TRBV6-1	TRBJ1-2	NA	many	TGTGCCAGCAGTGAAGTGTGGGGCGGCTACACCTTC	CASSEVWGGYTF
TRBV5-8	TRBJ2-4	NA	NA	TGTGCCAGCAGCACAGGGACAGCCAAAAACATTCAGTACTTC	CASSTGTAKNIQYF
TRBV11-2	TRBJ2-3	NA	many	TGTGCCAGCAGCCCAAGGACGATCTACGCCAGCACAGATACGCAGTATTTT	CASSPRTIYASTDTQYF
TRBV29-1	TRBJ2-1	TRBD2	many	TGCAGCGTTGGCCGGGGAGGGCGGTACAATGAGCAGTTCTTC	CSVGRGGRYNEQFF
TRBV11-2	TRBJ2-6	NA	few	TGTGCCAGCACCCAACGAATGGGGGCCAGCGTCCTGACTTTC	CASTQRMGASVLTF
TRBV2	TRBJ1-6	NA	NA	TGTGCCAGCAGTGAATCTTTTCCTTCACCCCTCCACTTT	CASSESFPSPLHF
TRBV19	TRBJ2-3	TRBD2	many	TGTGCCAGTACCAAACTAGCGGGAACTAGCACAGATACGCAGTATTTT	CASTKLAGTSTDTQYF
TRBV25-1	TRBJ2-4	NA	NA	TGTGCCAGCCGGATGGGTGCGGGAAACATTCAGTACTTC	CASRMGAGNIQYF
TRBV4-1	TRBJ1-1	TRBD1	few	TGCGCCAGCAGCCGGGCTACAGGGGACACTGAAGCTTTCTTT	CASSRATGDTEAFF
TRBV6-1	TRBJ1-5	NA	NA	TGTGCCAGCAGTGTCCCCCCATCTCAGCCCCAGCATTTT	CASSVPPSQPQHF
TRBV11-2	TRBJ2-5	TRBD2	NA	TGTGCCAGCAGCTTAGACTTCCTAGCGGGAGGAGAGACCCAGTACTTC	CASSLDFLAGGETQYF
TRBV20-1	TRBJ2-1	TRBD2	few	TGCAGTGCTTTTAGCGGGATGCGTACCGATGAGCAGTTCTTC	CSAFSGMRTDEQFF
TRBV29-1	TRBJ2-4	NA	NA	TGCAGCGTTGAATTTTACCGGCGGGACCTAGCCAAAAACATTCAGTACTTC	CSVEFYRRDLAKNIQYF
TRBV2	TRBJ2-2	NA	NA	TGTGCCAGCAGGCGGGACTCCAGACAGGGCACCGGGGAGCTGTTTTTT	CASRRDSRQGTGELFF
TRBV29-1	TRBJ2-1	NA	many	TGCAGCGGAGATGAGTCCTACAATGAGCAGTTCTTC	CSGDESYNEQFF
TRBV20-1	TRBJ2-7	NA	many	TGCAGTGCTAGTGAAGGGGATCCTTCCCCCTACGAGCAGTACTTC	CSASEGDPSPYEQYF
TRBV29-1	TRBJ1-1	TRBD1	many	TGCAGCGTAGGCGGGACAGGGGAGAGGGAAGCTTTCTTT	CSVGGTGEREAFF
TRBV5-1	TRBJ2-3	TRBD1	few	TGCGCCAGCCAGAGGGGGCAACAGACCGATACGCAGTATTTT	CASQRGQQTDTQYF
TRBV3-1	TRBJ2-1	TRBD2	many	TGTGCCAGCAGCCAAGTCTCTAGCGGGAGATACAATGAGCAGTTCTTC	CASSQVSSGRYNEQFF
TRBV7-9	TRBJ2-2	NA	many	TGTGCCAGCAGGCCCTGGGGGGCGCGGGACACCGGGGAGCTGTTTTTT	CASRPWGARDTGELFF
TRBV28	TRBJ2-1	NA	many	TGTGCCAGCAGGGAGGGTTTTAGGGATGAGCAGTTCTTC	CASREGFRDEQFF
TRBV20-1	TRBJ2-3	NA	many	TGCAGAGGACTGGACCTTAACACAGATACGCAGTATTTT	CRGLDLNTDTQYF
TRBV11-3	TRBJ2-5	NA	many	TGTGCCAGCTCGGGGCGGCAAGAGACCCAGTACTTC	CASSGRQETQYF
TRBV11-3	TRBJ2-1	TRBD2	many	TGTGCCAGCAGCTTACAAGGGACTAGCGACAATGAGCAGTTCTTC	CASSLQGTSDNEQFF
TRBV7-2	TRBJ2-2	TRBD2	NA	TGTGCCAGCAGCCCCGCCCCCGGCACTAGCGGGAGCGTTACCGGGGAGCTGTTTTTT	CASSPAPGTSGSVTGELFF
TRBV7-2	TRBJ2-1	NA	NA	TGTGCCAGCAGCTTAGTTGGGGTCCATGAGCAGTTCTTC	CASSLVGVHEQFF